What follows describes a single TCR beta chain. This clone occurred a few times. It lacks a known antigen. Nothing much larger sits one base from this clone, and base qualities are not available. Library generation was performed with the immunoSEQ multiplex PCR assay. For the multiplex PCR, a mixture combining 60 forward primers for TCR Vbeta segments and 13 reverse primers for TCR Jbeta segments was used. The CDR3 region of rearranged TCR beta genes was amplified from genomic DNA with a multiplex PCR assay. The Illumina HiSeq System was used to sequence the amplified TCR beta libraries as 87-base-pair reads. Per the original workflow: A later analysis tallied roughly 78 million unique TCR beta chains across the 700 or so repertoires, and around 10 million of those chains were shared by two or more donors. To remove PCR and sequencing errors, raw reads were error-corrected and collapsed into unique sequences using a nearest-neighbor algorithm that merged closely related sequences. To assign V, D and J gene segments, CDR3 sequences were aligned to IMGT reference sequences. Each retained sequence needed at least a six-nucleotide match to both a V gene segment and a J gene segment. A rearrangement counted as productive if the CDR3 had no stop codons and remained in frame with V and J, and every other rearrangement counted as non-productive. CDR3 was defined by IMGT convention, running from the second conserved V-encoded cysteine to the conserved J-encoded phenylalanine. In an earlier analysis of around 640 of the donors, sequences lacking an unambiguous match to a single V gene segment were excluded. In an earlier analysis of a few hundred of the donors, V segments were called functional above 56.7% productive rearrangements and were called segregating when the between-donor standard deviation exceeded 5%. To diagnose cytomegalovirus status from the catalog of TCR beta chain sequences, a statistical classification framework was built. In a later analysis, V and J genes were assigned by comparing TCR nucleotide sequences against IMGT/GENE-DB human TR gene sequences. Using the TCRdist pipeline, a later analysis assigned CDR3 sequences along with most-parsimonious VDJ recombination scenarios. In a later analysis, each TCR beta chain was defined by its CDR3 amino acid sequence together with its V-gene family, and reads lacking a unique V-gene family were excluded. To address suspected cross-contamination and a sequencing artifact, a later analysis removed roughly 640 highly shared, low-generation-probability nucleotide sequences. In a later analysis, a clonal expansion index was calculated for each public chain from normalized within-repertoire ranks of inferred template counts. A later analysis computed generation probabilities with a VDJ recombination model fitted to out-of-frame rearrangements, and checked the results against IGoR. In a later analysis, hypergeometric tests were used to score TCR-TCR, TCR-HLA and TCR-CMV co-occurrence, with a repertoire-size bias correction applied to TCR pairs. In a later analysis, false discovery rates were estimated by permuting HLA or CMV assignments 20 times. In a later analysis, co-occurring TCRs were grouped with DBSCAN, and TCRdist sequence similarity was added when clustering was performed within HLA-allele-positive subsets. Repertoires with fewer than 30,000 or more than 120,000 public chains were left out of co-occurrence clustering, as were about five repertoires with anomalous nucleotide sharing. In its TCRdb copy, this immuneACCESS table keeps in-frame sequences only and misses some clones. Where compared with another copy, unresolved V genes explain less than half of these, and the others have no known cause. V and J calls plus clone size are reproduced from that table; the DNA served to infer D and trimming. The sample records about 71,000 clones, around 70% of which are singletons. Of the sample, about 7.6% falls within the top ten clones.

Trimming leaves V shorter by 4 bases and J shorter by 4 bases, with the junction holding 7 bases beyond the gene matches. CDR1 SGHNT and CDR2 YYREEE were looked up in the germline V gene (reference sequence). From the cysteine through the phenylalanine, the CDR3 covers 15 amino acids. The DNA shown is the 45-base CDR3, in frame from base 1. The cohort comprised several hundred healthy bone marrow donors. Cohort members were all nominally healthy when sampled, although unrecorded immune exposures were likely present. The donor tested CMV seropositive and was one of the 289 seropositive cohort members. Every donor gave a peripheral blood sample, and the peripheral blood mononuclear cells from that sample were used for TCR beta sequencing. The Qiagen DNeasy Blood Extraction Kit was used to extract genomic DNA from the blood cell samples. The data stem from a study of cytomegalovirus exposure and HLA in healthy donors (dated by TCRdb to between 2016 and 2019). With respect to the entire study: In an earlier analysis of approximately 640 of the donors, 276 Gb of sequence data and 120 million or so unique TCR beta sequences from roughly 180 million T cells were reported. In a later analysis, previously published TCR beta repertoires from more than 500 donors were re-analyzed and high-resolution HLA genotyping was added so that TCR occurrence patterns could be studied. The study used immunosequencing to profile the T cell repertoires of 666 subjects and linked those repertoires to cytomegalovirus serostatus. A separate validation cohort of about 110 different subjects was used in addition to the 666-subject first cohort. Around 320 gigabases of sequencing data and approximately 85 million unique TCR sequences were included in an early release covering around 600 HLA-typed donors. Across around 400 genotyped donors of the cohort, an average of roughly 230,000 unique TCR beta nucleotide sequences per donor were sequenced, and roughly a sixth of those sequences were non-productive. Class I and class II HLA loci were covered by the typing at four-digit resolution. Rather than drawing on any new phenotypic data, the later analysis identified candidate immune exposures from TCR beta sequences and the way those sequences occurred across donors. Typing coverage varied by locus: roughly 620-640 donors for A, B, C, DRB1 and DQB1; 522 for DQA1; 606 for DPA1; approximately 450 for DPB1. Every repertoire in the discovery cohort had been generated on one and the same sequencing platform. The study aimed to test whether cataloging public T cell receptors could reveal signatures of past pathogen exposure. An earlier analysis of 500 to 750 of the donors applied high-throughput TCR beta sequencing to assess whether each TCR beta V gene segment acted as functional or pseudogenic. Several DR-DQ haplotypes were handled as single units for association and clustering because linkage in the cohort was strong. Among the roughly 400 genotyped donors, roughly 80% belonged to the genetic ancestry cluster associated with self-reported Caucasian donors. Donor age, sex, ethnicity and CMV serostatus were compiled alongside the repertoire data. A later genetic analysis took genome-wide SNP genotypes for about three fifths of the roughly 700 donors and used that subset as a discovery cohort. To predict cytomegalovirus infection status, the study brought together high-throughput TCR immunosequencing, statistical association of individual TCRs with disease status, and machine learning. Points the paper makes about the study in general: A later analysis found that TCR association rates varied across HLA loci, with DRB1 alleles showing the most associated TCRs and HLA-C alleles the fewest. The 87-base-pair reads could not distinguish some IMGT-functional V segments, including TRBV6-2 and TRBV6-3, so those segments were excluded. The presence/absence analyses assumed that sequencing depth was roughly uniform across donors, and that assumption may not be true. Specific HLA alleles were associated with 16,951 TCR beta sequences at a false discovery rate of 0.05 in a later analysis. A cluster of highly shared sequence variants was judged likely to be a technical artifact of the sequencing pipeline. Most TCR sequences were observed very rarely across donors, whereas some public TCRs were present in many individuals. Immune exposure information for the cohort was limited to CMV serostatus. A later analysis reported that several top co-occurrence clusters appeared linked to parvovirus B19, influenza, CMV and Epstein-Barr virus. Correlated functional status among segregating V segments might reflect linkage disequilibrium, but an unknown experimental factor could not be ruled out. In the study, some 180 TCR beta chains were listed as associated with cytomegalovirus. Compared with equally common non-associated chains, HLA-associated TCR beta chains in a later analysis were more clonally expanded and had lower generation probabilities. Roughly 17 rarely observed V segments, including chromosome 9 orphons, were excluded from the earlier analysis of about 610 of the donors because counts were too low. In a later genetic analysis, a missense DCLRE1C variant was associated with V-gene and J-gene trimming of TCR beta chains, and the association was replicated in an independent cohort. Three of the identified cytomegalovirus-associated TCR beta chains were confirmed in vitro to be specific for cytomegalovirus antigens. Because HLA typing was unavailable for some donors at each locus, only the typed subset was used in association tests. When HLA alleles, especially DR and DQ, strongly co-occurred, attributing TCR associations to individual alleles was difficult. The classifier was reported to diagnose cytomegalovirus status with high specificity and sensitivity in both the original cohort and the validation cohort. The authors suggested that the approach could potentially be generalized to other disease states and immunological phenotypes. The cohort was sequenced for TCR beta chains only, and without alpha or paired-chain data the features that could be detected were limited. According to a later analysis, most CMV-associated TCR beta chains appeared to be HLA-restricted, and the HLA associations seemed to be driven largely by CMV exposure. An earlier analysis of approximately 500 of the donors showed that most TCR beta V segments appeared in productive rearrangements either about 90% or about 30% of the time, which broadly matched IMGT annotations. In a later genetic analysis, fewer N-insertions in productive TCRs were reported among donors in an Asian-associated ancestry cluster than the roughly 700-donor mean. A further reported finding was that TCR beta sequences accurately predicted the HLA-A and HLA-B alleles for most subjects in the first cohort.

The chain links TRBV5-4 with TRBJ1-3; 8 bases in between match TRBD1. The origin of this receptor is a man between 35 and 55 years old in good health and CMV-seropositive. The sample comprised PBMCs. The DNA is TGTGCCAGCAGCCGCGGACAGGGCGAGGGAAACACCATATATTTT. Its amino acids are CASSRGQGEGNTIYF.